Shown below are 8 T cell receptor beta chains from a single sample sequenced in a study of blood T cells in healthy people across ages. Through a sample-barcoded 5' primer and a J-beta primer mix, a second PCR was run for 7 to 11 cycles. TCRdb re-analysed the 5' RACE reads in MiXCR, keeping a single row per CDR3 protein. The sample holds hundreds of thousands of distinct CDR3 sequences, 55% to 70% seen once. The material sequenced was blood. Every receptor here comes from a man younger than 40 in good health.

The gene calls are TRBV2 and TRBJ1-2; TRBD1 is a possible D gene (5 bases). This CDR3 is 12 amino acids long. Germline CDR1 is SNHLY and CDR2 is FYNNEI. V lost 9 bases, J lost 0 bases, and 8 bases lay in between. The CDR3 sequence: CARDNPNYGYTF. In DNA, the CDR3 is TGTGCCAGGGACAACCCTAACTATGGCTACACCTTC.

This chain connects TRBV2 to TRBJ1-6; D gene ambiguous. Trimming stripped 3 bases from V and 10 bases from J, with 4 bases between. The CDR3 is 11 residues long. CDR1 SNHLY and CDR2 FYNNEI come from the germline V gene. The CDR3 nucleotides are TGTGCCAGCAGTGAGTTCTCACCCCTCCACTTT. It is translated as CASSEFSPLHF.

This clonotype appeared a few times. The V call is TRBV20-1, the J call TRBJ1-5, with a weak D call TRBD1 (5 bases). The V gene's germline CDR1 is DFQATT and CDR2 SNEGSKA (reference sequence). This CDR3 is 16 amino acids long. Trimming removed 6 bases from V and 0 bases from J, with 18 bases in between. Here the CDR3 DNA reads TGCAGTGCCGCAGCGGACACCCCATATAGCAATCAGCCCCAGCATTTT. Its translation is CSAAADTPYSNQPQHF.

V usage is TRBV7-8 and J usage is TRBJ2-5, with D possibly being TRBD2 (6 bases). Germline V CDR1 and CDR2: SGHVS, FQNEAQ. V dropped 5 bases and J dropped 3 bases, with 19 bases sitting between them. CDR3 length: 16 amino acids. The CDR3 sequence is CASSRDRPGVEETQYF. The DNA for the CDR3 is TGTGCCAGCAGCCGAGATCGTCCGGGGGTAGAAGAGACCCAGTACTTC.

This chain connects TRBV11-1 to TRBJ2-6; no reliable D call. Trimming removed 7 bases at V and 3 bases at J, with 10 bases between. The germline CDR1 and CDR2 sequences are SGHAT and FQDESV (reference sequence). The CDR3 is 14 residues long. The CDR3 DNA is TGTGCCAGCACCCAAATAGGTGGGGCCAACGTCCTGACTTTC. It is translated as CASTQIGGANVLTF.

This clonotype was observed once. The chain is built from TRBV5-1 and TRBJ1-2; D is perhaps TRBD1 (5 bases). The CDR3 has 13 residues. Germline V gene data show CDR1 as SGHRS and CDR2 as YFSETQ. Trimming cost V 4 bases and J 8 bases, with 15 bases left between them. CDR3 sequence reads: CASSPQEGRGYTF. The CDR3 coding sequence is TGCGCCAGCAGCCCACAGGAGGGCCGGGGCTACACCTTC.

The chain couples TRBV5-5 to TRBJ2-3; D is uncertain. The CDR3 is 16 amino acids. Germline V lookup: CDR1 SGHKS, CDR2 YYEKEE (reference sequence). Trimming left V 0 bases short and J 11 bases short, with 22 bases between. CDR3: CASSLVSSASVLVQYF. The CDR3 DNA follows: TGTGCCAGCAGCTTGGTTAGCTCGGCGAGCGTTTTGGTGCAGTATTTT.

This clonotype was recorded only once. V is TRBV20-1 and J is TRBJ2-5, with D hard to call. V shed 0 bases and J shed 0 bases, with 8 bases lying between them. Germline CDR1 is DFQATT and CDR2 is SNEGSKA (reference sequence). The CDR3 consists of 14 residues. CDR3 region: CSARDLANQETQYF. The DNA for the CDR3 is TGCAGTGCTAGAGATCTCGCTAACCAAGAGACCCAGTACTTC.